The 24 T cell receptor beta chains listed next were all sequenced from one sample in a study of OX40 agonist ivuxolimab in advanced cancers. Only in-frame clones appear in the TCRdb table, and some are missing; sequencing was by immunoSEQ multiplex PCR. This sample has some 100,000 clones, with roughly 90% found just once. Sequenced here: CD4+ or CD8+ T cells sorted from blood, sampled in a trial of the OX40 agonist ivuxolimab. The receptors were gathered from an adult with an advanced solid tumor such as melanoma, head and neck, liver or kidney cancer.

The gene calls are TRBV7-2 and TRBJ1-4; D unresolved. Germline CDR1 reads SGHTA; CDR2 reads FQGNSA. V was trimmed by 5 bases and J by 8 bases, leaving 18 bases between them. The CDR3 loop spans 15 amino acids. CDR3 in DNA: TGTGCCAGCAGCCCCCTAATCGGGATAGGCGAAAAACTGTTTTTT. The encoded protein is CASSPLIGIGEKLFF.

The rearrangement joins TRBV11-2 to TRBJ2-7; D is perhaps TRBD2 (6 bases). V lost 1 base to trimming and J lost 7 bases, with 11 bases between them. The CDR3 is made up of 13 amino acids. The germline gives CDR1 SGHAT, CDR2 FQNNGV. CDR3 sequence reads: CASSLVRGLEQYF. CDR3 in DNA: TGTGCCAGCAGCTTAGTGCGGGGCTTAGAGCAGTACTTC.

This chain joins TRBV27 and TRBJ1-6; 9 bases line up with TRBD1. The CDR3 is 15 amino acids. The germline CDR1 and CDR2 sequences are MNHEY and SMNVEV (reference sequence). V was pared by 3 bases and J by 7 bases, with 4 bases of the junction left unmatched. CDR3: CASSFGDRENSPLHF. Written as DNA, the CDR3 is TGTGCCAGCAGTTTCGGGGACAGGGAAAATTCACCCCTCCACTTT.

The CDR3: CASNLGGATDTQYF. In nucleotides, the CDR3 is TGTGCCAGCAATCTGGGCGGGGCCACAGATACGCAGTATTTT. The chain joins TRBV11-1 to TRBJ2-3; perhaps TRBD2 as D (6 bases). V lost 7 bases, J lost 2 bases, and 13 bases lay in between. Per the germline V gene, CDR1 is SGHAT and CDR2 is FQDESV (reference sequence). The CDR3 consists of 14 residues.

The chain couples TRBV6-1 to TRBJ1-2; unclear D gene. The V end lost 6 bases, the J end lost 5 bases, and 10 bases lay between the germline ends. The CDR3 loop spans 12 amino acids. The germline CDR1 and CDR2 sequences are MNHNS and SASEGT. The CDR3 region has the DNA TGTGCCAGCAGAGTCGGGGAATATGGCTACACCTTC. Translating it yields CASRVGEYGYTF.

The CDR3 DNA reads as TGTGCCAGCAGCTTGGGTTCTAGCGGGGGGAGCTCCTACAATGAGCAGTTCTTC. Translating gives CASSLGSSGGSSYNEQFF. The genes are TRBV5-4 and TRBJ2-1, with TRBD2 identical over 11 bases. Per the germline V gene, CDR1 is SGHNT and CDR2 is YYREEE (reference sequence). This CDR3 contains 18 residues. V shed 0 bases, J shed 0 bases, and the junction held 5 bases outside the gene matches.

The gene calls are TRBV11-3 and TRBJ2-1; D remains unclear. The germline V gene encodes CDR1 SGHNT and CDR2 YENEEA. The CDR3 runs 17 residues. V lost 4 bases and J lost 0, with 16 bases in between. The CDR3 DNA reads as TGTGCCAGCAGCTCACGGAGCTCCCCCAGCTCCTACAATGAGCAGTTCTTC. Its translation: CASSSRSSPSSYNEQFF.

The V gene is TRBV6-1, the J gene TRBJ1-5; D uncertain. Germline V CDR1 and CDR2: MNHNS, SASEGT. Trimming left V 1 base short and J 3 bases short, with 4 bases between. The CDR3 runs to 13 residues. The CDR3: CASSEEINQPQHF. The CDR3 DNA reads TGTGCCAGCAGTGAAGAGATCAATCAGCCCCAGCATTTT.

V gene TRBV29-1 combines with J gene TRBJ2-3; D gene uncertain. The germline gives CDR1 SQVTM, CDR2 ANQGSEA. V was cut by 4 bases and J by 6 bases, with 11 bases left in between. The CDR3 is 12 residues long. The CDR3 nucleotides read TGCAGCGTTGGAGACCTTCTGGATACGCAGTATTTT. Protein product: CSVGDLLDTQYF.

This chain connects TRBV28 to TRBJ1-6; 9 bases line up with TRBD1. The germline CDR1 and CDR2 sequences are MDHEN and SYDVKM. Trimming took 3 bases from V and 11 from J; bases not matched to a gene: 5. The CDR3 contains 14 residues. For the CDR3, the DNA is TGTGCCAGCAGTTTTGGGACAGGGAAGGCACCCCTCCACTTT. This encodes CASSFGTGKAPLHF.

The genes are TRBV28 and TRBJ2-2, with 11 bases matching TRBD2. The germline gives CDR1 MDHEN, CDR2 SYDVKM. The CDR3 covers 14 residues. The trim removed 7 bases at V and 4 bases at J, leaving 2 bases unmatched. CDR3 DNA sequence: TGTGCCAGCATTCTAGCGGGGGGCACCGGGGAGCTGTTTTTT. The encoded protein is CASILAGGTGELFF.

The genes are TRBV12-5 and TRBJ2-1; D may be TRBD2 (6 bases). V lost 3 bases to trimming and J lost 10 bases, with 10 bases between them. CDR1 and CDR2 (germline): LGHNT, FRNRAP. This CDR3 is 12 amino acids long. The CDR3 here is CASGLGGYEQFF. The CDR3 nucleotides are TGTGCTAGTGGTTTAGGAGGGTACGAGCAGTTCTTC.

The rearrangement links TRBV10-2 to TRBJ2-3; TRBD1 might be the D (6 bases). The length of the CDR3 is 13 residues. Germline CDR1 WSHSY, CDR2 SAAADI. V lost 8 bases to trimming and J lost 5 bases, with 14 bases between them. In DNA, the CDR3 is TGCGCCAGCCGAGTTACAGGGAAAGATACGCAGTATTTT. Residues: CASRVTGKDTQYF.

This clone was counted between two and nine times. The chain uses TRBV27 and TRBJ2-3; D perhaps matches TRBD2 (5 bases). Germline V lookup: CDR1 MNHEY, CDR2 SMNVEV (reference sequence). CDR3 length: 11 amino acids. V shed 8 bases and J shed 5 bases, with 8 bases lying between them. CDR3 in DNA: TGTGCCAGCGTTGGGAGAGATACGCAGTATTTT. Translating gives CASVGRDTQYF.

This chain connects TRBV6-4 to TRBJ1-1; D is unclear. The CDR3 extends over 15 amino acids. The V end was cut by 0 bases, the J end by 1 base, with 9 bases between. Looked up from germline, CDR1 is MRHNA and CDR2 is SNTAGT. The CDR3 protein is CASSDSGSPNTEAFF. CDR3 sequence (DNA): TGTGCCAGCAGTGACTCCGGTAGCCCGAACACTGAAGCTTTCTTT.

The genes are TRBV30 and TRBJ1-2; the match to TRBD1 covers 7 bases. Germline values: CDR1 GTSNPN, CDR2 SVGIG (reference sequence). V lost 1 base, J lost 4 bases, and 6 bases stayed unmatched. CDR3 length: 14 residues. CDR3 protein: CAWSDPGQRYGYTF. The CDR3 bases are TGTGCCTGGAGTGATCCGGGACAGCGCTATGGCTACACCTTC.

The chain has TRBV6-1 and TRBJ2-6; D is perhaps TRBD1 (6 bases). CDR3 length: 16 amino acids. Trimming pared 3 bases from V and 2 bases from J, leaving 11 bases between. Germline CDR1 MNHNS, CDR2 SASEGT. CDR3 residues: CASSDQGITGANVLTF. CDR3 DNA sequence: TGTGCCAGCAGTGATCAGGGGATAACTGGGGCCAACGTCCTGACTTTC.

The rearrangement joins TRBV19 to TRBJ1-5; TRBD1 might be the D (5 bases). In germline, CDR1 is LNHDA, CDR2 SQIVND (reference sequence). V dropped 3 bases and J dropped 2 bases, with 14 bases sitting between them. The CDR3 length is 16 residues. The CDR3 DNA sequence: TGTGCCAGTAGTATCCCTGCGGGGGGAGGCAATCAGCCCCAGCATTTT. As protein: CASSIPAGGGNQPQHF.

The V gene is TRBV21-1, the J gene TRBJ1-4. TRBV21-1 is a documented pseudogene. The CDR3 has 14 residues. The CDR3 DNA follows: TGTGCCAGCAGCAAAGCGGGGACTAATGAAAAACTGTTTTTT. It encodes CASSKAGTNEKLFF.

CDR3 nucleotide sequence: TGTGCCAGCAGCTTAGTAGGAGGTCGACTAGAGACCACAGATACGCAGTATTTT. It yields the protein CASSLVGGRLETTDTQYF. V usage is TRBV11-2 and J usage is TRBJ2-3; a weak D match, TRBD2 (6 bases). Germline assignment: CDR1 SGHAT and CDR2 FQNNGV. Trimming took 1 base from V and 2 from J, leaving 19 bases between them. This CDR3 is built from 18 residues.

The rearrangement links TRBV7-9 to TRBJ1-2; D is unclear. Germline assignment: CDR1 SEHNR and CDR2 FQNEAQ (reference sequence). The CDR3 length is 13 residues. V was trimmed by 1 base and J by 4 bases, leaving 7 bases between them. The CDR3, as DNA: TGTGCCAGCAGCTTAGACGGGCTCTATGGCTACACCTTC. Its translation is CASSLDGLYGYTF.

This chain joins TRBV5-1 and TRBJ2-5; 9 bases fit TRBD1. V shed 3 bases and J 6 bases; nucleotides not matched to a gene: 3. Germline assignment: CDR1 SGHRS and CDR2 YFSETQ. The CDR3 spans 13 residues. CDR3 amino acids: CASSWGQGKTQYF. The CDR3 nucleotides read TGCGCCAGCAGCTGGGGACAGGGTAAGACCCAGTACTTC. Using reference TRBV5-1 and TRBJ2-5 for the parts outside the CDR3, the full variable domain is KAGVTQTPRYLIKTRGQQVTLSCSPISGHRSVSWYQQTPGQGLQFLFEYFSETQRNKGNFPGRFSGRQFSNSRSEMNVSTLELGDSALYLCASSWGQGKTQYFGPGTRLLVL.

The V and J genes are TRBV9 and TRBJ2-3; TRBD2 matches 12 bases. Germline CDR1 is SGDLS and CDR2 is YYNGEE. V gave up 2 bases and J gave up 5 bases; unmatched junction bases: 12. The CDR3 has 18 residues. The CDR3 DNA reads TGTGCCAGCAGCGTCGGCCTAGCGGGGGGGAATTCGGTAGATACGCAGTATTTT. This sequence encodes CASSVGLAGGNSVDTQYF. The full variable domain, rest sourced from reference TRBV9 and TRBJ2-3, is DSGVTQTPKHLITATGQRVTLRCSPRSGDLSVYWYQQSLDQGLQFLIQYYNGEERAKGNILERFSAQQFPDLHSELNLSSLELGDSALYFCASSVGLAGGNSVDTQYFGPGTRLTVL.

V gene TRBV7-9 combines with J gene TRBJ1-5; no reliable D call. Germline loops: CDR1 SEHNR, CDR2 FQNEAQ (reference sequence). Trimming pared 7 bases from V and 0 bases from J, leaving 13 bases between. The CDR3 covers 15 residues. The chain's CDR3 is CASISSPYSNQPQHF. The CDR3 nucleotides read TGTGCCAGCATCTCTTCTCCATATAGCAATCAGCCCCAGCATTTT.